The next 10 T cell receptor beta chains were all read from a single sample in a study of identical twins. Using its own MiXCR run on the 5' RACE reads, TCRdb lists one record per CDR3 protein. The sample consists of approximately 630,000 distinct CDR3 sequences, about 7.6% of them appearing once. The sample was also linked to a second study, of yellow fever vaccine responses in identical twins.

Specimen: PBMCs. These receptors all come from a woman younger than 30 in good health.

The chain has TRBV10-3 and TRBJ2-3; D unclear. Per germline, CDR1 ENHRY and CDR2 SYGVKD. This CDR3 spans 14 amino acids. Trimming left V 7 bases short and J 2 bases short, with 13 bases between. The CDR3 protein is CAINGQSPTDTQYF. The CDR3 nucleotides read TGTGCCATCAACGGCCAATCCCCCACAGATACGCAGTATTTT.

J is TRBJ2-3 and V is TRBV2; D remains ambiguous. This CDR3 contains 12 residues. CDR1 is SNHLY, CDR2 FYNNEI, per germline. V lost 8 bases to trimming and J lost 8 bases, with 14 bases between them. The CDR3 protein is CASRPMWGTQYF. The CDR3, as DNA: TGTGCCAGCCGACCTATGTGGGGTACGCAGTATTTT.

This clonotype was detected a few times. The chain recombines TRBV12-3 or TRBV12-4 with TRBJ2-6; D not resolved. The V gene lost 3 bases and the J gene lost 2 bases, with 8 bases spanning the gap. The CDR3 runs to 15 residues. The CDR3 sequence: CASSLWGAGANVLTF. Here the CDR3 DNA reads TGTGCCAGCAGTTTGTGGGGTGCTGGGGCCAACGTCCTGACTTTC.

This clonotype was counted a few times. This chain uses TRBV20-1 with TRBJ2-5; 7 positions match TRBD2. The ends lost 3 bases at V and 4 bases at J; junction bases unmatched: 11. This CDR3 is 15 amino acids long. Germline CDR1 is DFQATT and CDR2 is SNEGSKA (reference sequence). CDR3 nucleotides: TGCAGTGCTAGTGCCAGCGGGGCGCCCGGAGAGACCCAGTACTTC. This translates into CSASASGAPGETQYF.

The V and J genes are TRBV6-5 and TRBJ2-7, with TRBD1 matching over 8 bases. With V trimmed by 6 bases and J by 4 bases, 17 bases remained unmatched. The CDR3 extends over 17 amino acids. Germline V gives CDR1 MNHEY, CDR2 SVGAGI. CDR3 DNA: TGTGCCAGCAGCTTACAAATGAATCCGGACAGGGAATACGAGCAGTACTTC. Encoded protein: CASSLQMNPDREYEQYF.

This clonotype has only a few counts. This chain joins TRBV20-1 and TRBJ2-1; D is unclear. The V end was cut by 6 bases, the J end by 0 bases, with 15 bases between. Germline loops: CDR1 DFQATT, CDR2 SNEGSKA (reference sequence). CDR3 size: 15 residues. This CDR3 is CSAAEPGLSYNEQFF. CDR3 nucleotide sequence: TGCAGTGCCGCAGAGCCTGGCCTCTCCTACAATGAGCAGTTCTTC.

This clonotype was counted a few times. The chain uses TRBV7-6 and TRBJ2-7, with D possibly being TRBD2 (6 bases). The germline V and J ends were trimmed by 5 bases and 0 bases, with 14 bases remaining between them. This CDR3 is built from 15 residues. CDR1 is SGHVS and CDR2 is FNYEAQ in the germline V gene. CDR3 sequence reads: CASSLKRASSYEQYF. The CDR3 DNA is TGTGCCAGCAGCCTGAAGCGGGCCAGCTCCTACGAGCAGTACTTC. The whole variable domain, filled in from reference TRBV7-6 and TRBJ2-7, reads GAGVSQSPRYKVTKRGQDVALRCDPISGHVSLYWYRQALGQGPEFLTYFNYEAQQDKSGLPNDRFSAERPEGSISTLTIQRTEQRDSAMYRCASSLKRASSYEQYFGPGTRLTVT.

This clonotype was observed at least ten times. The chain combines TRBV12-3 or TRBV12-4 with TRBJ1-3, with D tentatively TRBD1 (5 bases). Trimming stripped 7 bases from V and 2 bases from J, with 12 bases between. The CDR3 covers 14 residues. The CDR3 here is CASTRGGTGNTIYF. CDR3 DNA sequence: TGTGCCAGCACCCGGGGGGGGACTGGAAACACCATATATTTT.

The rearrangement uses TRBV20-1 and TRBJ2-3; D is unresolved. Trimming cost V 5 bases and J 1 base, with 10 bases left between them. CDR3 size: 13 residues. Germline CDR1 is DFQATT and CDR2 is SNEGSKA (reference sequence). Written as DNA, the CDR3 is TGCAGTGCTTTGGACCAGGGCACAGATACGCAGTATTTT. This encodes CSALDQGTDTQYF.

V gene TRBV7-3 combines with J gene TRBJ2-6; unclear D gene. The V gene's germline CDR1 is SGHTA and CDR2 FQGTGA. Trimming stripped 5 bases from V and 0 bases from J, with 5 bases between. The CDR3 spans 14 residues. CDR3 in amino acids: CASSTNSGANVLTF. The CDR3 DNA reads TGTGCCAGCAGCACTAACTCTGGGGCCAACGTCCTGACTTTC.